This T cell receptor (beta chain) emerged from a study of T cells in Graves' hyperthyroidism and ophthalmopathy. Authors of the study amplified TCR beta CDR3 regions from RNA transcripts. The TCR CDR3 first-round RT-PCR relied on the HTBI primer set. TCRdb independently ran MiXCR on the multiplex PCR reads; one entry per CDR3 protein. Among around 660,000 distinct CDR3 sequences listed, 45% were seen once. This TCR was recovered from an adult man with Graves' disease, either hyperthyroidism or ophthalmopathy (not recorded which). What was sequenced was peripheral blood or thyroid tissue (not recorded which).

CDR3: CASGGQSGNTIYF. CDR3 bases: TGTGCTAGTGGGGGACAGTCTGGAAACACCATATATTTT. The chain is built from TRBV12-5 and TRBJ1-3, with 7 bases aligning to TRBD1. Germline V gives CDR1 LGHNT, CDR2 FRNRAP. The CDR3 contains 13 residues. V lost 6 bases, J lost 1 base, and 0 bases stayed unmatched.